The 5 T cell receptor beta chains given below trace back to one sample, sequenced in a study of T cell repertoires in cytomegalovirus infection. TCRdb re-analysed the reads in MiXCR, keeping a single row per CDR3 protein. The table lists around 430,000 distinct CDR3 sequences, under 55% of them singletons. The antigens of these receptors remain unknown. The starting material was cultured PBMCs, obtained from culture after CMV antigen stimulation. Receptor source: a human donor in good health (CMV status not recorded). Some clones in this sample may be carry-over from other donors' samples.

CDR3 sequence: CASRSSKETQLEYF. As DNA, the CDR3 is TGTGCCAGCAGGAGTTCGAAAGAGACCCAGCTCGAGTACTTC. This chain links TRBV27 with TRBJ2-5; no clear D gene. Trimming left V 6 bases short and J 12 bases short, with 23 bases between. The CDR3 sequence is 14 residues long. The germline gives CDR1 MNHEY, CDR2 SMNVEV (reference sequence).

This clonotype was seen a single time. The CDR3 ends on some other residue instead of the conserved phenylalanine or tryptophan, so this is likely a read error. The CDR3 sequence: CASWVAGNNEQFL. The CDR3, as DNA: TGTGCCAGCTGGGTGGCGGGGAACAATGAGCAGTTCTTA. V and J are TRBV6-5 and TRBJ2-1; D may be TRBD2 (6 bases). With 8 bases removed from V and 5 bases from J, the gap between germline ends came to 13 bases. The germline CDR1 and CDR2 sequences are MNHEY and SVGAGI. The CDR3 contains 13 residues.

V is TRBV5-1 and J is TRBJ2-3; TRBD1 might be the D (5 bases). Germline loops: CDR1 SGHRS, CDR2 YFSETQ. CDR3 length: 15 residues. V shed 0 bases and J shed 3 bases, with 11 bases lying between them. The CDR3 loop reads CASSLEGVWTDTQYF. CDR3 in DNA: TGCGCCAGCAGCTTGGAAGGGGTATGGACAGATACGCAGTATTTT.

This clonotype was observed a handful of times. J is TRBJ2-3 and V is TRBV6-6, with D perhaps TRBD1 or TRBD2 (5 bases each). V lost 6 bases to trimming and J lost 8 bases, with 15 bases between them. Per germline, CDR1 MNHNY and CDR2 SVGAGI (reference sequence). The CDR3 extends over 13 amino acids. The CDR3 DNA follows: TGTGCCAGCAGCCCTTCGGGGCCCGGTACGCAGTATTTT. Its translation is CASSPSGPGTQYF.

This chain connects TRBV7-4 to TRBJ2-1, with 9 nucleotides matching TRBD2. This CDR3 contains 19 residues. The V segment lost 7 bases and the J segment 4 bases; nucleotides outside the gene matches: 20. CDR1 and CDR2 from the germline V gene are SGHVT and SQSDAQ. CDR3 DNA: TGTGCCAGCACACACTTCGGTAGTAGCGGGAGTGAATGGTACAATGAGCAGTTCTTC. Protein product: CASTHFGSSGSEWYNEQFF.